Below are 32 T cell receptor beta chains sequenced from a single sample in a study of CD8 T cells in Susac syndrome. The RNA, 0.5 to 1 ug, was put through reverse transcription using random hexamers. TCRdb redid the calling of the immunoSEQ multiplex PCR reads with MiXCR, one entry per CDR3 protein. The sample yields some 170,000 distinct CDR3 sequences, 90% to 95% seen once. Sequenced sample: CD4+ T cells from PBMCs. The origin of the receptors is a human donor with Susac syndrome.

CDR3 protein: CSARDSGGARETQYF. CDR3 nucleotide sequence: TGCAGTGCTAGGGATAGCGGGGGGGCTCGAGAGACCCAGTACTTC. The V gene is TRBV20-1, the J gene TRBJ2-5, with TRBD2 identical over 11 bases. V shed 3 bases and J 4 bases; nucleotides not matched to a gene: 7. This CDR3 has 15 amino acids. The germline V gene encodes CDR1 DFQATT and CDR2 SNEGSKA (reference sequence).

This chain links TRBV6-2 or TRBV6-3 with TRBJ2-3, with 7 positions matching TRBD1. The CDR3 loop spans 13 amino acids. Germline V lookup: CDR1 MNHEY, CDR2 SVGEGT. Germline trimming cut 2 bases from V and 7 bases from J; bases unmatched to any gene: 3. As DNA, the CDR3 is TGTGCCAGCAGTTACCCGGGACAGCATACGCAGTATTTT. This codes for CASSYPGQHTQYF.

The V and J genes are TRBV20-1 and TRBJ1-2; 7 nucleotides agree with TRBD1. V lost 3 bases, J lost 4 bases, and 8 bases stayed unmatched. Per the germline V gene, CDR1 is DFQATT and CDR2 is SNEGSKA (reference sequence). The CDR3 covers 14 residues. The CDR3 bases are TGCAGTGCTAGTTACCAGGGGGTTGGCTATGGCTACACCTTC. Its protein is CSASYQGVGYGYTF.

This chain links TRBV30 with TRBJ2-1, with 10 bases identical to TRBD1. Per the germline V gene, CDR1 is GTSNPN and CDR2 is SVGIG (reference sequence). This CDR3 contains 13 residues. V was clipped by 3 bases and J by 9 bases; unmatched bases: 5. CDR3 DNA: TGTGCCTGGAGGGGACAGGGGCTGGGTGAGCAGTTCTTC. Translated, it gives CAWRGQGLGEQFF.

The rearrangement links TRBV7-2 to TRBJ2-6; 11 nucleotides match TRBD1. Germline CDR1 reads SGHTA; CDR2 reads FQGNSA. The CDR3 sequence is 18 residues long. V lost 5 bases, J lost 1 base, and 7 bases stayed unmatched. The CDR3 coding sequence is TGTGCCAGCAGCACCCGGACAGGGGGCAGGTCTGGGGCCAACGTCCTGACTTTC. Protein product: CASSTRTGGRSGANVLTF. Complete variable domain (other parts from reference TRBV7-2 and TRBJ2-6): GAGVSQSPSNKVTEKGKDVELRCDPISGHTALYWYRQSLGQGLEFLIYFQGNSAPDKSGLPSDRFSAERTGGSVSTLTIQRTQQEDSAVYLCASSTRTGGRSGANVLTFGAGSRLTVL.

V and J are TRBV28 and TRBJ1-2; D call uncertain. CDR3 size: 12 residues. CDR1 is MDHEN, CDR2 SYDVKM, per germline. The germline V and J ends were trimmed by 2 bases and 4 bases, with 5 bases remaining between them. CDR3 sequence (DNA): TGTGCCAGCAGTTTAGCCCTCTATGGCTACACCTTC. Amino acid sequence: CASSLALYGYTF.

This chain links TRBV29-1 with TRBJ1-2; 7 bases match TRBD1. The germline V gene has CDR1 SQVTM and CDR2 ANQGSEA. V was pared by 7 bases and J by 3 bases, with 11 bases of the junction left unmatched. The CDR3 is 14 amino acids. CDR3 in DNA: TGCAGCGCTAGGGCCTGGGACAGAGACTATGGCTACACCTTC. Translation: CSARAWDRDYGYTF.

The rearrangement joins TRBV7-9 to TRBJ1-2; D may be TRBD1 (5 bases). The CDR3 loop spans 13 amino acids. Trimming cost V 5 bases and J 2 bases, with 9 bases left between them. In germline, CDR1 is SEHNR, CDR2 FQNEAQ (reference sequence). CDR3 in DNA: TGTGCCAGCAGCCCGCAGGGCAACTATGGCTACACCTTC. It is translated as CASSPQGNYGYTF.

V usage is TRBV11-2 and J usage is TRBJ2-2; 10 bases are a match to TRBD2. From germline, CDR1 is SGHAT and CDR2 FQNNGV. The ends lost 5 bases at V and 4 bases at J; junction bases unmatched: 10. This CDR3 spans 17 amino acids. The CDR3 DNA is TGTGCCAGCAGCCCGCGCCTAGCGGGAGTTCCCACCGGGGAGCTGTTTTTT. The encoded protein is CASSPRLAGVPTGELFF.

This rearrangement joins TRBV28 to TRBJ2-3; D not certain. The CDR3 extends over 13 amino acids. With 2 bases removed from V and 5 bases from J, the gap between germline ends came to 8 bases. The germline gives CDR1 MDHEN, CDR2 SYDVKM. The CDR3 protein is CASSLPSKDTQYF. The CDR3, as DNA: TGTGCCAGCAGTTTACCCTCCAAAGATACGCAGTATTTT. The variable domain in full, completed from reference TRBV28 and TRBJ2-3, reads DVKVTQSSRYLVKRTGEKVFLECVQDMDHENMFWYRQDPGLGLRLIYFSYDVKMKEKGDIPEGYSVSREKKERFSLILESASTNQTSMYLCASSLPSKDTQYFGPGTRLTVL.

The chain joins TRBV19 to TRBJ1-5, with TRBD1 as a possible D gene (5 bases). The CDR3 covers 15 residues. Germline V lookup: CDR1 LNHDA, CDR2 SQIVND (reference sequence). V was shortened by 1 base and J by 5 bases, with 12 bases between the two germline ends. DNA for the CDR3: TGTGCCAGTAGTATAGCGGGGGGATCCTATCAGCCCCAGCATTTT. It yields the protein CASSIAGGSYQPQHF. Based on the CDR3 plus reference TRBV19 and TRBJ1-5, the full variable domain is DGGITQSPKYLFRKEGQNVTLSCEQNLNHDAMYWYRQDPGQGLRLIYYSQIVNDFQKGDIAEGYSVSREKKESFPLTVTSAQKNPTAFYLCASSIAGGSYQPQHFGDGTRLSIL.

CDR3 in amino acids: CFPDQRTSGGTRLSYNEQFF. CDR3 DNA: TGCTTTCCTGACCAAAGGACTAGCGGGGGGACCCGACTCTCCTACAATGAGCAGTTCTTC. The V and J genes are TRBV29-1 and TRBJ2-1; 14 positions match TRBD2. Germline V gene data show CDR1 as SQVTM and CDR2 as ANQGSEA. The CDR3 loop spans 20 amino acids.

This clonotype was detected once. The chain couples TRBV7-2 to TRBJ1-1, with 8 bases lining up with TRBD1. The CDR3 has 14 amino acids. Germline CDR1 and CDR2: SGHTA and FQGNSA. Trimming took 3 bases from V and 4 from J; bases not matched to a gene: 4. CDR3 sequence: CASSFVTGGTEAFF. The CDR3 DNA is TGTGCCAGCAGCTTCGTTACAGGGGGCACTGAAGCTTTCTTT.

The chain combines TRBV12-3 or TRBV12-4 with TRBJ2-3, with 11 bases fitting TRBD2. V shed 5 bases and J 0 bases; nucleotides not matched to a gene: 4. This CDR3 region has 16 residues. CDR3 in DNA: TGTGCCAGCAGTCCGACTAGCGGGGACAGCACAGATACGCAGTATTTT. The encoded protein is CASSPTSGDSTDTQYF.

J is TRBJ2-3 and V is TRBV20-1; D is possibly TRBD2 (6 bases). Trimming left V 0 bases short and J 4 bases short, with 26 bases between. The CDR3 length is 19 residues. Germline CDR1 DFQATT, CDR2 SNEGSKA (reference sequence). CDR3 in DNA: TGCAGTGCTAGAGATCTCACTCATAGCGCCTCTGGAGGGGCAGATACGCAGTATTTT. Encoded protein: CSARDLTHSASGGADTQYF.

The chain couples TRBV28 to TRBJ2-2; no reliable D call. This CDR3 contains 15 residues. Germline V gene data show CDR1 as MDHEN and CDR2 as SYDVKM. Trimming stripped 5 bases from V and 0 bases from J, with 10 bases between. The CDR3 DNA reads as TGTGCCAGCAGTAGAGACCGTTCGAACACCGGGGAGCTGTTTTTT. It yields the protein CASSRDRSNTGELFF.

This chain uses TRBV27 with TRBJ2-1; 10 positions agree with TRBD1. The CDR3 sequence is 18 residues long. V lost 2 bases, J lost 9 bases, and 16 bases stayed unmatched. CDR1 is MNHEY and CDR2 is SMNVEV in the germline V gene (reference sequence). The CDR3 protein is CASSLLGQSGTGVGEQFF. The CDR3 DNA follows: TGTGCCAGCAGTTTACTTGGCCAAAGTGGGACAGGGGTAGGTGAGCAGTTCTTC.

This rearrangement joins TRBV29-1 to TRBJ2-7, with no clear D. V lost 4 bases and J lost 0, with 10 bases in between. The CDR3 contains 13 residues. In germline, CDR1 is SQVTM, CDR2 ANQGSEA. CDR3 in DNA: TGCAGCGTTGGGTCAAAATACTCCTACGAGCAGTACTTC. It encodes CSVGSKYSYEQYF.

This chain links TRBV4-3 with TRBJ2-7, with 10 bases fitting TRBD1. The V segment lost 0 bases and the J segment 5 bases; nucleotides outside the gene matches: 16. This CDR3 has 19 residues. Germline V lookup: CDR1 LGHNA, CDR2 YSLEER. The CDR3 region has the DNA TGCGCCAGCAGCCAAGATTGGGGACAGGGGAGCCTCTTTAGGAACGAGCAGTACTTC. Protein: CASSQDWGQGSLFRNEQYF.

V usage is TRBV30 and J usage is TRBJ2-5; 7 nucleotides align to TRBD1. CDR1 and CDR2 from the germline V gene are GTSNPN and SVGIG (reference sequence). J was trimmed by 5 bases and V by 4 bases; bases with no gene match: 10. There are 14 residues in the CDR3. CDR3 amino acids: CAWTRTTGRETQYF. DNA for the CDR3: TGTGCCTGGACCCGAACGACAGGGCGGGAGACCCAGTACTTC.

The chain recombines TRBV6-5 with TRBJ2-7; 7 bases match TRBD1. This CDR3 is built from 13 residues. The junction had 2 bases not matched to a gene; V was cut back by 2 bases and J by 4 bases. Per the germline V gene, CDR1 is MNHEY and CDR2 is SVGAGI. The CDR3, as DNA: TGTGCCAGCAGTTACGACAGGGCGTACGAGCAGTACTTC. Its protein is CASSYDRAYEQYF.

The rearrangement joins TRBV15 to TRBJ1-5, with TRBD1 identical over 7 bases. The ends lost 0 bases at V and 0 bases at J; junction bases unmatched: 2. The CDR3 covers 16 residues. In germline, CDR1 is LNHNV, CDR2 YYDKDF (reference sequence). The CDR3 bases are TGTGCCACCAGCAGAGATTCAGGGGGTAGCAATCAGCCCCAGCATTTT. Translation: CATSRDSGGSNQPQHF.

The V gene is TRBV27, the J gene TRBJ2-3, with D perhaps TRBD1 or TRBD2 (5 bases each). Trimming took off 1 base at V and 0 bases at J, with 20 bases between the two ends. Germline CDR1 is MNHEY and CDR2 is SMNVEV (reference sequence). The CDR3 extends over 19 amino acids. The CDR3 spells CASSLFADRGYLSTDTQYF. The CDR3 DNA reads TGTGCCAGCAGTTTATTTGCAGATCGGGGCTACTTAAGCACAGATACGCAGTATTTT.

The chain is built from TRBV2 and TRBJ2-2; 16 nucleotides line up with TRBD2. V shed 7 bases, J shed 4 bases, and the junction held 6 bases outside the gene matches. CDR1 is SNHLY and CDR2 is FYNNEI in the germline V gene. The CDR3 is 17 residues long. This CDR3 is CASIPGLAGGLTGELFF. The CDR3 DNA is TGTGCCAGCATCCCGGGACTAGCGGGGGGGCTCACCGGGGAGCTGTTTTTT.

The chain recombines TRBV30 with TRBJ1-2; 8 positions match TRBD1. Germline V gives CDR1 GTSNPN, CDR2 SVGIG (reference sequence). V shed 0 bases and J 3 bases; nucleotides not matched to a gene: 6. This CDR3 is 15 amino acids long. The DNA for the CDR3 is TGTGCCTGGAGTGTGACACAGGGGGTATACTATGGCTACACCTTC. Its translation is CAWSVTQGVYYGYTF.

The rearrangement links TRBV5-8 to TRBJ1-4; D gene ambiguous. Looked up from germline, CDR1 is SGHTS and CDR2 is YDEGEE. The CDR3 is 14 amino acids. Trimming shortened V by 3 bases and J by 7 bases, and 13 bases separated the two germline ends. CDR3 nucleotides: TGTGCCAGCAGCTCACTTGGAGGGAGTGAAAAACTGTTTTTT. Residues: CASSSLGGSEKLFF.

The CDR3 protein is CASSSGGVEKLFF. CDR3 DNA sequence: TGTGCCAGCAGTTCCGGGGGGGTTGAAAAACTGTTTTTT. The gene calls are TRBV28 and TRBJ1-4, with D possibly being TRBD1 (5 bases). The length of the CDR3 is 13 residues. V lost 4 bases, J lost 7 bases, and 10 bases lay in between. Germline values: CDR1 MDHEN, CDR2 SYDVKM.

This chain joins TRBV6-2 or TRBV6-3 and TRBJ2-7; D tentatively fits TRBD1 or TRBD2 (5 bases each). CDR1 MNHEY and CDR2 SVGEGT come from the germline V gene. Trimming removed 8 bases at V and 0 bases at J, with 17 bases between. The CDR3 is 15 residues long. This chain's CDR3 is CASYGRDGPSYEQYF. In DNA, the CDR3 is TGTGCCAGCTATGGCCGGGACGGACCCTCCTACGAGCAGTACTTC.

The V call is TRBV12-3 or TRBV12-4, the J call TRBJ2-4; TRBD2 matches 10 bases. V was pared by 6 bases and J by 3 bases, with 20 bases of the junction left unmatched. The CDR3 runs to 20 residues. The CDR3 sequence: CASSKDPRAGGPDGKNIQYF. The CDR3 DNA reads TGTGCCAGCAGCAAAGATCCGCGAGCGGGAGGGCCTGATGGCAAAAACATTCAGTACTTC.

The V and J genes are TRBV20-1 and TRBJ2-3, with D perhaps matching TRBD2 (5 bases). This CDR3 has 12 residues. Germline V gives CDR1 DFQATT, CDR2 SNEGSKA (reference sequence). Trimming cost V 6 bases and J 2 bases, with 9 bases left between them. Here the CDR3 DNA reads TGCAGTGCGGACTTACACACAGATACGCAGTATTTT. Encoded protein: CSADLHTDTQYF.

This chain uses TRBV30 with TRBJ2-5; TRBD2 matches at 14 bases. With V trimmed by 1 base and J by 6 bases, 4 bases remained unmatched. The germline CDR1 and CDR2 sequences are GTSNPN and SVGIG (reference sequence). This CDR3 region has 15 residues. This chain's CDR3 is CAWSAGLAGGQTQYF. As DNA, the CDR3 is TGTGCCTGGAGTGCTGGACTAGCGGGGGGTCAGACCCAGTACTTC. Full variable domain (missing parts from reference TRBV30 and TRBJ2-5): SQTIHQWPATLVQPVGSPLSLECTVEGTSNPNLYWYRQAAGRGLQLLFYSVGIGQISSEVPQNLSASRPQDRQFILSSKKLLLSDSGFYLCAWSAGLAGGQTQYFGPGTRLLVL.

Comment on this clonotype: The junction and the germline gene differ at one end; a read error may be behind it. The chain has TRBV30 and TRBJ1-1, with unresolved D. The V gene's germline CDR1 is GTSNPN and CDR2 SVGIG (reference sequence). The CDR3 consists of 13 residues. For the CDR3, the DNA is TGTGCCTGGGGTGTTGGAGAGGACACTGAAGCTTTCTTT. It is translated as CAWGVGEDTEAFF.